This section outlines one T cell receptor beta chain sequence together with its context. The data stem from a study of blood T cell repertoires in COVID-19. Assay: immunoSEQ multiplex PCR; the TCRdb copy retains only in-frame clones and omits some. This table has under 200,000 clones, over 70% appearing once. Sequences were obtained from PBMCs or T cells enriched from blood (not recorded which). This receptor was identified in a man aged 45-65 years who had recovered from COVID-19.

CDR3 in amino acids: CASSSKRSRDTEAFF. The CDR3 DNA reads as TGTGCCAGCTCCTCAAAAAGGTCCAGGGACACTGAAGCTTTCTTT. The V and J genes are TRBV18 and TRBJ1-1; perhaps TRBD1 as D (5 bases). The V end was cut by 6 bases, the J end by 3 bases, with 17 bases between. CDR1 is KGHSH and CDR2 is LQKENI in the germline V gene. This CDR3 has 15 residues.